The T cell receptor (beta chain) under discussion was sequenced for a study of immune cell composition in non-small cell lung cancer. Turning to this clone: Its target is not known.

Germline V gene data show CDR1 as SGHNT and CDR2 as YENEEA. V gave up 5 bases and J gave up 5 bases; unmatched junction bases: 7. This CDR3 contains 14 residues. Points from the study as a whole: Dominant in vivo tumour-associated clones were not shown to share tumour-reactive sequences.

Clones were sequenced by immunoSEQ multiplex PCR, and TCRdb holds only the in-frame ones, with some missing. The data show about 16,000 clones, 77% seen once. Normal lung was taken at the farthest possible site, at least 3 cm from tumour. These data also formed part of another study, on CD4 T cells in lung cancer.

This clonotype was obtained from a human donor with non-small cell lung cancer. Sequenced input: non-adjacent lung tissue. J is TRBJ1-1 and V is TRBV11-3, with 8 bases matching TRBD1. The DNA for the CDR3 is TGTGCCAGCAGCCCCGGACAGGGAAAAACTGAAGCTTTCTTT. Translation: CASSPGQGKTEAFF.